These 14 T cell receptor beta chains share one sample of origin, sequenced in a study of shared clonotypes between healthy human individuals. Clones were read by immunoSEQ multiplex PCR, and TCRdb kept only the in-frame ones, dropping some. This sample has some 350,000 clones, with roughly 70% found just once. The specimen sequenced was memory CD4+ T cells sorted from blood. Subset reported: CD45RA-negative fraction. These receptors originate from a man in his thirties or forties in good health.

The rearrangement uses TRBV5-1 and TRBJ2-7; 7 nucleotides line up with TRBD1. The junction had 16 bases not matched to a gene; V was cut back by 4 bases and J by 6 bases. Germline V gene data show CDR1 as SGHRS and CDR2 as YFSETQ. The CDR3 length is 16 residues. As DNA, the CDR3 is TGCGCCAGCAGCCAAATCCCACAGGGGAAGATGAGCGAGCAGTACTTC. It yields the protein CASSQIPQGKMSEQYF. Supplemented by reference TRBV5-1 and TRBJ2-7, the full variable domain reads KAGVTQTPRYLIKTRGQQVTLSCSPISGHRSVSWYQQTPGQGLQFLFEYFSETQRNKGNFPGRFSGRQFSNSRSEMNVSTLELGDSALYLCASSQIPQGKMSEQYFGPGTRLTVT.

This clone appeared once. The chain uses TRBV9 and TRBJ2-4, with D possibly matching TRBD2 (5 bases). The germline V and J ends were trimmed by 4 bases and 4 bases, with 12 bases remaining between them. Per the germline V gene, CDR1 is SGDLS and CDR2 is YYNGEE. CDR3 length equals 14 residues. CDR3: CASSKRTGKNIQYF. As DNA, the CDR3 is TGTGCCAGCAGCAAGCGGACGGGTAAAAACATTCAGTACTTC.

The J gene is TRBJ2-3, the V gene TRBV18; maybe TRBD2 (5 bases). CDR1 and CDR2 (germline): KGHSH, LQKENI. V dropped 3 bases and J dropped 7 bases, with 8 bases sitting between them. This CDR3 region has 12 residues. CDR3 coding DNA: TGTGCCAGCTCACCTTCGGGATATACGCAGTATTTT. Residues: CASSPSGYTQYF.

This chain links TRBV12-2 with TRBJ1-5. TRBV12-2 is annotated as a pseudogene. The CDR3 loop spans 16 amino acids. CDR3 amino acids: CASRSRWWGFNQPQHF. CDR3 bases: TGTGCAAGTCGCTCCCGTTGGTGGGGTTTCAATCAGCCCCAGCATTTT.

CDR3 protein: CASSRGTSQETQYF. In nucleotides, the CDR3 is TGTGCCAGCAGTAGGGGGACTTCTCAAGAGACCCAGTACTTC. This rearrangement joins TRBV5-6 to TRBJ2-5; D possibly uses TRBD1 or TRBD2 (6 bases each). CDR1 is SGHDT, CDR2 YYEEEE, per germline. CDR3 length: 14 residues. The ends were cut back, 5 bases at V and 2 bases at J, with 13 bases in the middle.

CDR3 sequence reads: CATSVGGVGYGYTF. In nucleotides, the CDR3 is TGTGCCACCTCGGTAGGGGGGGTTGGCTATGGCTACACCTTC. The chain links TRBV15 to TRBJ1-2; tentative D call: TRBD1 (6 bases). Germline CDR1 is LNHNV and CDR2 is YYDKDF (reference sequence). V gave up 8 bases and J gave up 4 bases, with 17 bases separating them. This CDR3 comprises 14 residues.

The V call is TRBV9, the J call TRBJ1-5; no reliable D call. Between the trimmed V and J ends, which lost 3 bases and 0 bases, there was a span of 7 bases. The germline V gene has CDR1 SGDLS and CDR2 YYNGEE. CDR3 length equals 14 residues. The CDR3 DNA sequence: TGTGCCAGCAGCGCAGAAGGTAGCAATCAGCCCCAGCATTTT. This encodes CASSAEGSNQPQHF.

Here the CDR3 reads CASEGANDYGYTF. CDR3 nucleotides: TGTGCCAGTGAGGGGGCTAATGACTATGGCTACACCTTC. The chain couples TRBV19 to TRBJ1-2, with 7 bases fitting TRBD1. CDR1 and CDR2 from the germline V gene are LNHDA and SQIVND (reference sequence). CDR3 length: 13 residues. J gave up 3 bases and V 8 bases, and 6 bases lay outside the gene matches.

The CDR3 DNA is TGTGCCAGCAGCCGAATAGGGAAGGGCCAAGAGACCCAGTACTTC. This gives the protein CASSRIGKGQETQYF. The chain has TRBV6-1 and TRBJ2-5; the D is unclear. The CDR3 totals 15 residues. Per germline, CDR1 MNHNS and CDR2 SASEGT. The V end was cut by 6 bases, the J end by 1 base, with 15 bases between.

The DNA of the CDR3 is TGTGCCAGCAGTCCGAGCGGGACATACGAGCAGTACTTC. Translation: CASSPSGTYEQYF. V is TRBV28 and J is TRBJ2-7, with D perhaps TRBD2 (7 bases). Germline V lookup: CDR1 MDHEN, CDR2 SYDVKM. V lost 5 bases and J lost 4, with 12 bases in between. This CDR3 region has 13 residues.

This clone showed up many times. The chain couples TRBV10-2 to TRBJ1-2, with D tentatively TRBD1 (5 bases). Germline assignment: CDR1 WSHSY and CDR2 SAAADI. The CDR3 spans 13 residues. V lost 2 bases to trimming and J lost 7 bases, with 11 bases between them. The CDR3 loop reads CASSEGDVSGYTF. The CDR3 DNA sequence: TGCGCCAGCAGTGAGGGGGACGTCTCTGGCTACACCTTC.

A few counts support this clone. The limits of the CDR3 on the DNA are not certain, so only TCRdb's listed CDR3 is given. The chain has TRBV5-1 and TRBJ1-1. Per the germline V gene, CDR1 is SGHRS and CDR2 is YFSETQ. From its first to its last residue, the CDR3 has 16 amino acids. Here the CDR3 reads CASSFGPGRGDTEAFF.

This clone was observed once. The rearrangement links TRBV29-1 to TRBJ1-2; weak D call: TRBD1 (5 bases). V dropped 5 bases and J dropped 2 bases, with 9 bases sitting between them. This CDR3 spans 12 amino acids. Germline V gene sequence: CDR1 SQVTM, CDR2 ANQGSEA. Written as DNA, the CDR3 is TGCAGCGTTAATAGACAGAACTATGGCTACACCTTC. Protein: CSVNRQNYGYTF.

This sequence joins TRBV29-1 and TRBJ2-1; 14 bases match TRBD2. Germline CDR1 reads SQVTM; CDR2 reads ANQGSEA. The CDR3 runs to 15 residues. With 7 bases clipped from V and 7 bases from J, the junction kept 9 bases outside the gene matches. DNA of the CDR3: TGCAGCGGGGACCCCGGACTAGCGGGAGGTAATGAGCAGTTCTTC. As protein: CSGDPGLAGGNEQFF.